This T cell receptor beta chain came from a study of cytomegalovirus exposure and HLA in healthy donors. About the research overall: Early released data had tens of millions of unique TCRs, all coming from HLA-typed donors.

The PCR ran on 60 Vbeta and 13 Jbeta primers. Data came from immunoSEQ multiplex PCR; TCRdb stores just in-frame clones and leaves some out. There are 130,000 to 150,000 clones in the sample; roughly four fifths occur only once, and about 3% lies in the top ten. Study findings and constraints: Other equally common chains were less clonally expanded than HLA-associated TCR beta chains, a later analysis showed. Later analysis identified several of the most significant clusters that appeared linked to common viral pathogens.

As to this clone: Its antigen is as yet unknown.

The clonotype was recovered from a man aged 35 to 55 in good health and CMV-seropositive. Sample: PBMCs.

The CDR3 here is CASSLDSPAYNEQFF. The CDR3 bases are TGTGCCAGCAGCTTGGACTCGCCGGCCTACAATGAGCAGTTCTTC. The V call is TRBV14, the J call TRBJ2-1, with D perhaps TRBD2 (5 bases). The CDR3 totals 15 residues. Trimming took off 5 bases at V and 2 bases at J, with 13 bases between the two ends. The germline CDR1 and CDR2 sequences are SGHDN and FVKESK.